The sequence of this TCR beta chain was determined in a study of blood T cells in healthy people across ages. Germline CDR1 LGHNA, CDR2 YNFKEQ. The CDR3 has 17 residues. In the case of this clonotype: What it recognizes is unknown. A single base separates this from a much larger clone, so it may be a read error.

Notes on the study in general: TCR beta diversity tracked closely with naive T cell percentage.

Then a second PCR, running roughly 7 to 11 cycles, was carried out with a sample-barcoded 5' primer and a J-beta primer mix. Each cDNA molecule, via a template-switch adaptor with 12 random nucleotides, was tagged. Per sample, CDR3-containing paired-end reads numbered at least 3 million. TCRdb re-derived calls from the 5' RACE reads in MiXCR, one entry per CDR3 protein. The repertoire holds approximately 810,000 distinct CDR3 sequences, under 40% seen once, with 13% in the top ten. The sequenced sample was blood. The chain uses TRBV4-2 and TRBJ2-1, with 8 bases lining up with TRBD1. The receptor was derived from a man aged 18 to 29 in good health. CDR3 region: CASGQTDRGAVYNEQFF. CDR3 nucleotides: TGTGCCAGCGGCCAAACCGACAGGGGAGCCGTCTACAATGAGCAGTTCTTC.